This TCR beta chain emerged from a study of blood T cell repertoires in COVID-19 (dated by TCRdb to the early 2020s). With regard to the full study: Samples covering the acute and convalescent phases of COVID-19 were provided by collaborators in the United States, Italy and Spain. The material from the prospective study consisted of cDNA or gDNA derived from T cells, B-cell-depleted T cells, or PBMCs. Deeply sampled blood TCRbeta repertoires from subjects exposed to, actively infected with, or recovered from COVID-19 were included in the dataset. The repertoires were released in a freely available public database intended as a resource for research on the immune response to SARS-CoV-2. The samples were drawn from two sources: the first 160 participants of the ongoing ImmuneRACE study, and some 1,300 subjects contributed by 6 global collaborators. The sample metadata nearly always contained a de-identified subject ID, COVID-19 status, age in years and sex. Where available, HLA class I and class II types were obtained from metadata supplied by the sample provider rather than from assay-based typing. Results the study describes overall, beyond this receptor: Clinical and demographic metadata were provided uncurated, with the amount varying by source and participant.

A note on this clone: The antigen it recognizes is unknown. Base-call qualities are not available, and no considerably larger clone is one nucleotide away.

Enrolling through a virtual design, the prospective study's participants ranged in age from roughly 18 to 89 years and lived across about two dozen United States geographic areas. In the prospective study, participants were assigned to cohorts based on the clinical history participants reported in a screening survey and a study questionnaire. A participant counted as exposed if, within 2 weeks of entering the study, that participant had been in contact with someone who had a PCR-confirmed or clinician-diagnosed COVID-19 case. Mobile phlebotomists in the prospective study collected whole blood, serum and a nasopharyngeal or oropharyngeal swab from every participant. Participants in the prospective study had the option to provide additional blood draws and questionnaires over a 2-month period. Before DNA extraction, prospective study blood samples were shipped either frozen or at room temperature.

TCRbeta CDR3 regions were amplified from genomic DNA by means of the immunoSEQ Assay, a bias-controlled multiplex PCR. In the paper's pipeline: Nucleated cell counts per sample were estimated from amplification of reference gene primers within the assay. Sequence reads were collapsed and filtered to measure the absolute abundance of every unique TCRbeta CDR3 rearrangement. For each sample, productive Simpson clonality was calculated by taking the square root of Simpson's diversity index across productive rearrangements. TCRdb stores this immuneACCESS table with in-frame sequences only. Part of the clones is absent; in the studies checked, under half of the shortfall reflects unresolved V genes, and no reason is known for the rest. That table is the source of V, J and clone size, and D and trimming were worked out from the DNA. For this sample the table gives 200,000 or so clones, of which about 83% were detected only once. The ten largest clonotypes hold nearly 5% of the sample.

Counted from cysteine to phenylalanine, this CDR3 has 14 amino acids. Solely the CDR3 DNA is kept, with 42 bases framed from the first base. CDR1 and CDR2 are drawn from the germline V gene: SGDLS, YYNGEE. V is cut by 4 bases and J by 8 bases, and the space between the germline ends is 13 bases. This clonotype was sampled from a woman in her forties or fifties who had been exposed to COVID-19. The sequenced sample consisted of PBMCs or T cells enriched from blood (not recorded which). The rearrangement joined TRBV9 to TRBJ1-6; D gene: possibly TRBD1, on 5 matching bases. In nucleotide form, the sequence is TGTGCCAGCAGCTTTATGGGGGAGGATTCACCCCTCCACTTT. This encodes CASSFMGEDSPLHF.